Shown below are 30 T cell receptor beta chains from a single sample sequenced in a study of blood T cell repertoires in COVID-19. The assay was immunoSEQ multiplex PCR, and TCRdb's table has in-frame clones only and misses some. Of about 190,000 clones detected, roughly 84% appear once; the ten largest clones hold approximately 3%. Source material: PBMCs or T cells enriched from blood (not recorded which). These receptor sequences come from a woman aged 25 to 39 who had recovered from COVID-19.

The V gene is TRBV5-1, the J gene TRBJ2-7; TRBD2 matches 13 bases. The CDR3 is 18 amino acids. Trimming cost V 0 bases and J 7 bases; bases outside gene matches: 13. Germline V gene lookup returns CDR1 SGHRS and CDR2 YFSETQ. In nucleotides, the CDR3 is TGCGCCAGCAGCTTGGCCGGCGGACTAGCGGGAGATTCGGAAGAGCAGTACTTC. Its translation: CASSLAGGLAGDSEEQYF.

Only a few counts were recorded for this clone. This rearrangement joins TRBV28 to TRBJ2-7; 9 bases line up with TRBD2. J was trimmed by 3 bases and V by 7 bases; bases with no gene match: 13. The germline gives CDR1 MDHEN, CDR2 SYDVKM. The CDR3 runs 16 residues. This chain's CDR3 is CASTVEAGGPYYEQYF. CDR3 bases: TGTGCCAGCACCGTGGAGGCGGGAGGGCCCTACTACGAGCAGTACTTC.

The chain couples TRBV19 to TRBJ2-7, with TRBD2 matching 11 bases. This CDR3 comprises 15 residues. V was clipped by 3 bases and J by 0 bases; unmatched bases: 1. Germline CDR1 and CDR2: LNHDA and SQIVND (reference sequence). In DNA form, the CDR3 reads TGTGCCAGTAGTATTACTAGCGGGAGCTCCTACGAGCAGTACTTC. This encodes CASSITSGSSYEQYF.

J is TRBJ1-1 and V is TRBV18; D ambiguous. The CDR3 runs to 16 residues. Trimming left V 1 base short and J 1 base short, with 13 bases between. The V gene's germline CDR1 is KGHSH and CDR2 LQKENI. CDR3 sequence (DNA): TGTGCCAGCTCACCACGGGTATCAGCGGGGAACACTGAAGCTTTCTTT. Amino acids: CASSPRVSAGNTEAFF.

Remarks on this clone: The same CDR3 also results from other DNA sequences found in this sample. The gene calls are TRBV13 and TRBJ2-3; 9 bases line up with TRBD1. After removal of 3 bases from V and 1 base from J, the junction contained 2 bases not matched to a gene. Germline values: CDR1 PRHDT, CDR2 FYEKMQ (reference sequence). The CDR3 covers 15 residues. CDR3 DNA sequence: TGTGCCAGCAGCTTCCGGGACAGGGGCACAGATACGCAGTATTTT. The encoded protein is CASSFRDRGTDTQYF.

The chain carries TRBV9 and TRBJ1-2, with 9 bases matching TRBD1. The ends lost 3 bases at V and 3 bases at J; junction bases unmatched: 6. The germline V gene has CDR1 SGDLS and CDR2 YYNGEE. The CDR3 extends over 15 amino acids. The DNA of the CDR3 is TGTGCCAGCAGCGCCACAGGGGGCGCAGACTATGGCTACACCTTC. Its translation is CASSATGGADYGYTF. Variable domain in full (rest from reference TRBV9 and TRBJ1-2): DSGVTQTPKHLITATGQRVTLRCSPRSGDLSVYWYQQSLDQGLQFLIQYYNGEERAKGNILERFSAQQFPDLHSELNLSSLELGDSALYFCASSATGGADYGYTFGSGTRLTVV.

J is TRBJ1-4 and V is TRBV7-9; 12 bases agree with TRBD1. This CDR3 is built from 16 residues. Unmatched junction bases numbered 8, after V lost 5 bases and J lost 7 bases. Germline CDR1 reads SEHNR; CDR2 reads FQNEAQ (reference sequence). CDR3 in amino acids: CASSPYGTGGGEKLFF. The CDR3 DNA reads TGTGCCAGCAGCCCGTATGGGACAGGGGGCGGTGAAAAACTGTTTTTT.

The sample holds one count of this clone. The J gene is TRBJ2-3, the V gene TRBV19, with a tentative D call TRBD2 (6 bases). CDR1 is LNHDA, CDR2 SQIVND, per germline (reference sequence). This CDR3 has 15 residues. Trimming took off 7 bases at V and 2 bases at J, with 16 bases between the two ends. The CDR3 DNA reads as TGTGCCAGTACCCACGGAGGGGTTTCCACAGATACGCAGTATTTT. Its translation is CASTHGGVSTDTQYF. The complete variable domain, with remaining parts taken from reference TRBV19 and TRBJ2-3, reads DGGITQSPKYLFRKEGQNVTLSCEQNLNHDAMYWYRQDPGQGLRLIYYSQIVNDFQKGDIAEGYSVSREKKESFPLTVTSAQKNPTAFYLCASTHGGVSTDTQYFGPGTRLTVL.

The CDR3 sequence: CASSLGPSGETQYF. In nucleotides, the CDR3 is TGTGCCAGCAGCTTAGGTCCTAGCGGGGAGACCCAGTACTTC. The chain is built from TRBV7-8 and TRBJ2-5; 8 nucleotides agree with TRBD2. CDR3 length: 14 residues. V was clipped by 1 base and J by 5 bases; unmatched bases: 3. Germline-derived CDR1 and CDR2 are SGHVS and FQNEAQ.

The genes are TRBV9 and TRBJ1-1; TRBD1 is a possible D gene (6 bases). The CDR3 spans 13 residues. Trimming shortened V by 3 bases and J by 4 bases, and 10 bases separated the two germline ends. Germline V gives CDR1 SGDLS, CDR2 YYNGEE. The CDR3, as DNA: TGTGCCAGCAGCGGGGGAGGGGGCACTGAAGCTTTCTTT. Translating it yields CASSGGGGTEAFF. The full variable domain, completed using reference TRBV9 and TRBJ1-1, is DSGVTQTPKHLITATGQRVTLRCSPRSGDLSVYWYQQSLDQGLQFLIQYYNGEERAKGNILERFSAQQFPDLHSELNLSSLELGDSALYFCASSGGGGTEAFFGQGTRLTVV.

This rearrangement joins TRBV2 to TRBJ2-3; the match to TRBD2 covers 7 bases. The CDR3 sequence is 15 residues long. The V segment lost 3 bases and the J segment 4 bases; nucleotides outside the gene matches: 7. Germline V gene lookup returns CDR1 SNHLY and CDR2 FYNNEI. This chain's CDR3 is CASSELAAGSDTQYF. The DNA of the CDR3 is TGTGCCAGCAGTGAGTTAGCAGCGGGATCAGATACGCAGTATTTT.

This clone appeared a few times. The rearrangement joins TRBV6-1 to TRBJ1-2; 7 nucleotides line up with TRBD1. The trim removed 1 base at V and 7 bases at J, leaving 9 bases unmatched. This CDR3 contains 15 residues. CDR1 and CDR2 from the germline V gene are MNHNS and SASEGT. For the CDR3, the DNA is TGTGCCAGCAGTGAAGGGAAGACAGGGTGGGCTGGCTACACCTTC. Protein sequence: CASSEGKTGWAGYTF.

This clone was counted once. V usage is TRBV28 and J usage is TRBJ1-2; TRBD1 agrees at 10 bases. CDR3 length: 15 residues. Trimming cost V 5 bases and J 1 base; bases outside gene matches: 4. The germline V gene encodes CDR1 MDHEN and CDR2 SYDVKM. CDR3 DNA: TGTGCCAGCAGTACCCGGGACAGGGGTAACTATGGCTACACCTTC. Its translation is CASSTRDRGNYGYTF.

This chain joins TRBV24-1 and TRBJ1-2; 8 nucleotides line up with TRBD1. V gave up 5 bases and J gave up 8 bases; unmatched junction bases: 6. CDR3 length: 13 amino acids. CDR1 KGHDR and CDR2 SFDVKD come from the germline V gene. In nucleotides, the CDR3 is TGTGCCACCAGTGGGCAGGGGGCTGGGGGCTACACCTTC. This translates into CATSGQGAGGYTF.

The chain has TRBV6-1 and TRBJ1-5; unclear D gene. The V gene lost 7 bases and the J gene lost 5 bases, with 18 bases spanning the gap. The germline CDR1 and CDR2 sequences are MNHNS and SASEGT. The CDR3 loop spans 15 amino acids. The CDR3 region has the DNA TGTGCCAGCATCGAAGCTCTTGGGAGTCATCAGCCCCAGCATTTT. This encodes CASIEALGSHQPQHF.

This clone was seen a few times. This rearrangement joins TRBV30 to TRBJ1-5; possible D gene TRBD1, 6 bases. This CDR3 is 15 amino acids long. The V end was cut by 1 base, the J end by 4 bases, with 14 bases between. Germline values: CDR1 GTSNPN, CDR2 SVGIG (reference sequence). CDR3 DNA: TGTGCCTGGAGTGCGCTGGACAGTGATAATCAGCCCCAGCATTTT. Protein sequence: CAWSALDSDNQPQHF.

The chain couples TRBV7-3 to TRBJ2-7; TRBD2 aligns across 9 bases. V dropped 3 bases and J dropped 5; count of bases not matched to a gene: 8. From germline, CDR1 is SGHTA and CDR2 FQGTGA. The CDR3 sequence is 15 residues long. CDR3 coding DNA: TGTGCCAGCAGCTTGGGAGGCGGGAGGGGGGACGAGCAGTACTTC. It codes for CASSLGGGRGDEQYF.

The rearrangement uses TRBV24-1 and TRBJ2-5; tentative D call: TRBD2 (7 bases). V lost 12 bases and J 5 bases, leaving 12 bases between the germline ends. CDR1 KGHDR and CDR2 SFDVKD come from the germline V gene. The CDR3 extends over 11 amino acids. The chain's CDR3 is CASGGGETQYF. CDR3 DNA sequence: TGTGCCTCGGGGGGCGGCGAGACCCAGTACTTC.

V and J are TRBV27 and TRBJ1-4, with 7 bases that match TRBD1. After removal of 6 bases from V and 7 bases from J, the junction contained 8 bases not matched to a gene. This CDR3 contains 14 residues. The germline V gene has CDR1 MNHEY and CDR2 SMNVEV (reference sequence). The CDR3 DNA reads TGTGCCAGCAGCCTACAGGGGCGGGGTGAAAAACTGTTTTTT. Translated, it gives CASSLQGRGEKLFF.

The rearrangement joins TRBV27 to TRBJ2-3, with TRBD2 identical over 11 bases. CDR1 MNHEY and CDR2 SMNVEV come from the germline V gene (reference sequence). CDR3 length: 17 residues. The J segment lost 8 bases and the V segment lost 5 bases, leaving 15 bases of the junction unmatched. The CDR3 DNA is TGTGCCAGCAGTCCATTCCGGGTAGCGGGAGGGGTTGGTACGCAGTATTTT. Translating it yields CASSPFRVAGGVGTQYF.

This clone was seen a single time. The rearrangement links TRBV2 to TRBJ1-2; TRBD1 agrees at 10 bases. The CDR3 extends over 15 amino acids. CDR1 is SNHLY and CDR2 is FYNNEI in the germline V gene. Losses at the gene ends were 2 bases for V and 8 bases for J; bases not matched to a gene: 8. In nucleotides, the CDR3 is TGTGCCAGCAGTGAAAGGGAAAAGGGACAGGGGGGCTACACCTTC. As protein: CASSEREKGQGGYTF.

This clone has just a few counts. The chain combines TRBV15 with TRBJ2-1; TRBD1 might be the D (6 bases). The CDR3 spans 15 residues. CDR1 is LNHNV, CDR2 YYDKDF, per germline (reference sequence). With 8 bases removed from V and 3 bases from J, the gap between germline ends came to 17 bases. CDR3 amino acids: CATRSTGDLYNEQFF. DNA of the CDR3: TGTGCCACCCGGTCGACAGGCGACCTCTACAATGAGCAGTTCTTC. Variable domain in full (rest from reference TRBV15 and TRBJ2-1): DAMVIQNPRYQVTQFGKPVTLSCSQTLNHNVMYWYQQKSSQAPKLLFHYYDKDFNNEADTPDNFQSRRPNTSFCFLDIRSPGLGDTAMYLCATRSTGDLYNEQFFGPGTRLTVL.

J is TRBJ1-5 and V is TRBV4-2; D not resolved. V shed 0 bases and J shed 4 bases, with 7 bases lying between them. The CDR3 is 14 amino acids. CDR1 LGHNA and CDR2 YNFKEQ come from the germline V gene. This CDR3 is CASSQDDGNQPQHF. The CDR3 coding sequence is TGTGCCAGCAGCCAAGATGACGGGAATCAGCCCCAGCATTTT.

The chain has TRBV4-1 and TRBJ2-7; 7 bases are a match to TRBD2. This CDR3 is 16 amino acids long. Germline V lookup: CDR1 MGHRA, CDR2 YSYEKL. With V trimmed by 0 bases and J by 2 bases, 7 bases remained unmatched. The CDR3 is CASSQDRGLDAYEQYF. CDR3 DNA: TGCGCCAGCAGCCAAGATCGTGGACTAGACGCCTACGAGCAGTACTTC.

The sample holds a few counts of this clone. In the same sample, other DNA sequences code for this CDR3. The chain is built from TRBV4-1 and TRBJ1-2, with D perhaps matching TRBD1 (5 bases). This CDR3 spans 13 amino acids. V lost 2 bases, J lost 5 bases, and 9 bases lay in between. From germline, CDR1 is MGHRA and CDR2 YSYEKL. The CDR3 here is CASSQTGGYGYTF. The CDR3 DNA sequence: TGCGCCAGCAGCCAAACGGGGGGATATGGCTACACCTTC.

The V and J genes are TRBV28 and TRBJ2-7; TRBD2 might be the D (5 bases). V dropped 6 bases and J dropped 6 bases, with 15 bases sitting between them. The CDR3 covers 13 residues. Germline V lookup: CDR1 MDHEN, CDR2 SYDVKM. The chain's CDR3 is CASSPGNPGEQYF. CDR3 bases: TGTGCCAGCAGCCCCGGGAACCCAGGCGAGCAGTACTTC.

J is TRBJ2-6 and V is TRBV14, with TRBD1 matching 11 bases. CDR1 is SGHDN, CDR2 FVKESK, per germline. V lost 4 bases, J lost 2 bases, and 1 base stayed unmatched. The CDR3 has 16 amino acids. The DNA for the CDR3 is TGTGCCAGCAGCCGGGACAGGGGGACTGGGGCCAACGTCCTGACTTTC. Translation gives CASSRDRGTGANVLTF.

CDR3 nucleotides: TGCGCCAGCAGCGCACAGGGCAGCGGTAGCTACGAGCAGTACGTC. This codes for CASSAQGSGSYEQYV. This chain joins TRBV4-1 and TRBJ2-7, with D perhaps matching TRBD1 (6 bases). The CDR3 loop spans 15 amino acids. Germline CDR1 MGHRA, CDR2 YSYEKL. With 5 bases removed from V and 3 bases from J, the gap between germline ends came to 17 bases.

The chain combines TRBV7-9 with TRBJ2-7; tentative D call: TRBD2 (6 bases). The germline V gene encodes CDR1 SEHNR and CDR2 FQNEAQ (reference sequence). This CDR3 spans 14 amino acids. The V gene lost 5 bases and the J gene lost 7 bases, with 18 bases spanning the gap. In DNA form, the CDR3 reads TGTGCCAGCAGCGTGCTAGGGGAGGCGGGGGAGCAGTACGTC. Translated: CASSVLGEAGEQYV.

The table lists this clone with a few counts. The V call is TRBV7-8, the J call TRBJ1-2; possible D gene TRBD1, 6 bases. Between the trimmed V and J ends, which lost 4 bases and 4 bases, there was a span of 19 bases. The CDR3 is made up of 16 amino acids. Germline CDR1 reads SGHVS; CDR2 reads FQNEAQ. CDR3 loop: CASSSQGRQGVYGYTF. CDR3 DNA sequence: TGTGCCAGCAGCTCGCAGGGGCGGCAGGGCGTCTATGGCTACACCTTC.